The rows below give T cell receptor beta chains drawn from one sample of a study of CD8+CD57+ T cells in acquired aplastic anemia. TCRdb recomputed calls from the reads with MiXCR, one row per CDR3 protein. This table has 150,000 to 200,000 distinct CDR3 sequences, about 48% appearing once. Sequencing input: sorted CD4+, CD8+, or CD8+CD57+ T cells (not recorded which) from PBMCs. These receptor sequences come from a human donor in good health. CDR3s include the opening cysteine and the closing phenylalanine or tryptophan. Fields, in order: clone size, V gene, D gene, J gene, CDR3 DNA, CDR3 protein. A D gene is named only where the DNA matches it firmly. Some rows mark clone size as missing; the rest say once, few, many or name a class of expanded clone.

NA,TRBV13,NA,TRBJ2-7,TGTGCCAGCAGTTACTCAGGGAAGAGCTCCTACGAGCAGTACTTC,CASSYSGKSSYEQYF
few,TRBV4-1,TRBD1,TRBJ2-2,TGCGCCAGCAGCCAAGGACAGGGGATGGCCGGGGAGCTGTTTTTT,CASSQGQGMAGELFF
few,TRBV2,NA,TRBJ1-3,TGTGCCAGCAGTGAAGTCAGAGATAACACCATATATTTT,CASSEVRDNTIYF
many,TRBV19,TRBD1,TRBJ1-2,TGTGCCAGTAGTATCTCCGGGACAGCGCCATATGGCTACACCTTC,CASSISGTAPYGYTF
many,TRBV2,NA,TRBJ2-3,TGTGCCAGCAGTCCCCCGGGGGGCGATACGCAGTATTTT,CASSPPGGDTQYF
many,TRBV19,NA,TRBJ1-2,TGTGCCAGTAGTATAGACAGAGCTGACTATGGCTACACCTTC,CASSIDRADYGYTF
NA,TRBV25-1,NA,TRBJ1-1,TGTGCCAGCAGTTGGTCAGGCTCGGTGGCTTTCTTT,CASSWSGSVAFF
NA,TRBV20-1,NA,TRBJ2-5,TGCAGTGCTAGTGCGGGACGCGGAGGGACCCAGTACTTC,CSASAGRGGTQYF
NA,TRBV9,TRBD1,TRBJ2-1,TGTGCCAGCAGCGGAAACCGGGACAGGGGCCCGGGTGAGCAGTTCTTC,CASSGNRDRGPGEQFF
NA,TRBV20-1,NA,TRBJ1-3,TGCAGTGCTAGGGCGGGAAACACCATATATTTT,CSARAGNTIYF
many,TRBV7-9,NA,TRBJ2-7,TGCGCCAGCAGCTTGGTTGGCTACGAGCAGTACTTC,CASSLVGYEQYF
many,TRBV12-3/TRBV12-4,NA,TRBJ1-2,TGTGCCAGCACGGACATCCCCTCTAACTATGGCTACACCTTC,CASTDIPSNYGYTF
few,TRBV27,NA,TRBJ2-2,TGTGCCAGCAGTTCAACAGGGACGAACACCGGGGAGCTGTTTTTT,CASSSTGTNTGELFF
NA,TRBV24-1,TRBD1,TRBJ1-1,TGTGCCACTACGGACAGGGGGCGCGGTGAAGCTTTCTTT,CATTDRGRGEAFF
NA,TRBV20-1,NA,TRBJ1-2,TGCAGTGCTAGTATGGGCTCCTATGGCAACACCTTC,CSASMGSYGNTF
NA,TRBV10-3,TRBD2,TRBJ2-7,TGTGCCATCGGGCGGGGGGCCTACGAGCAGTACTTC,CAIGRGAYEQYF
many,TRBV2,TRBD1,TRBJ1-5,TGTGCCAGCAGTCAACCGGGAAGGACAGGGAATCAGCCCCAGCATTTT,CASSQPGRTGNQPQHF
NA,TRBV15,NA,TRBJ2-5,TGTGCCACCAGACCCTTCGGACAGACCCAAGAGACCCAGTACTTC,CATRPFGQTQETQYF
NA,TRBV10-1,TRBD2,TRBJ2-1,TGCGCCACCTCTTCGGGGGGGCCAGGGAATGAGCAGTTCTTC,CATSSGGPGNEQFF
few,TRBV18,NA,TRBJ2-7,TGTGCCAGCTCACCACCGGGGGGTCCCAGCTCCTACGAGCAGTACTTC,CASSPPGGPSSYEQYF
NA,TRBV24-1,NA,TRBJ2-2,TGTGCCACCAGTGATGCGGGGATCCCCACCGGGGAGCTGTTTTTT,CATSDAGIPTGELFF
many,TRBV9,NA,TRBJ2-3,TGTGCCAGCAGCAGCCGGGACGGTGACACAGATACGCAGTATTTT,CASSSRDGDTDTQYF
many,TRBV9,TRBD2,TRBJ2-7,TGTGCCAGCAGCGTATCTAGCGGGATCGGCGAGCAGTACTTC,CASSVSSGIGEQYF
NA,TRBV20-1,TRBD2,TRBJ2-3,TGCAGTGCTACACGCGGGGGGGCCACAGATACGCAGTATTTT,CSATRGGATDTQYF
NA,TRBV29-1,TRBD1,TRBJ1-2,TGCAGCGTTGGCAGGGGGGGTGGCTACACCTTC,CSVGRGGGYTF
many,TRBV7-2,TRBD1,TRBJ1-2,TGTGCCAGCAGCTTCCTGGACAGGGCCCATGGCTACACCTTC,CASSFLDRAHGYTF
NA,TRBV19,NA,TRBJ1-2,TGTGCCAGTAGTACCTCCCTATTAGGTGGGTATGGCTACACCTTC,CASSTSLLGGYGYTF
few,TRBV27,TRBD2,TRBJ2-1,TGTGCCAGCCGGACTAGGGGCAATGAGCAGTTCTTC,CASRTRGNEQFF
few,TRBV7-3,NA,TRBJ2-5,TGTGCCAGCAGCTTGGACAGAAACACCGGGGAGACCCAGTACTTC,CASSLDRNTGETQYF
NA,TRBV25-1,NA,TRBJ2-7,TGTGCCAGCAGCGGGCTCGCTCTCGTTGTTGAGCAGTACTTC,CASSGLALVVEQYF
many,TRBV2,NA,TRBJ2-7,TGTGCCAGCACCACGTACTACGAGCAGTACTTC,CASTTYYEQYF
many,TRBV7-9,NA,TRBJ1-1,TGTGCCAGCAGCTTACCCGGGTCGGTGAACACTGAAGCTTTCTTT,CASSLPGSVNTEAFF
few,TRBV7-8,NA,TRBJ2-5,TGTGCCAGCTGCAGGGTGGTCGGGGAGACCCAGTACTTC,CASCRVVGETQYF
many,TRBV4-3,NA,TRBJ2-1,TGCGCCAGCAGCCTCGGGCCTCGAGGGACTTACAATGAGCAGTTCTTC,CASSLGPRGTYNEQFF
NA,TRBV24-1,TRBD2,TRBJ2-1,TGTGCCACCAGTGATCCCAGCGGGAGGGCCCTTGAGCAGTTCTTC,CATSDPSGRALEQFF
few,TRBV2,NA,TRBJ2-1,TGTGCCAGCAGTGAAAGCGGGCGGTCCTACAATGAGCAGTTCTTC,CASSESGRSYNEQFF
NA,TRBV10-1,TRBD1,TRBJ1-1,TGCGCCAGCAGTTACGACAGGGGGCGCACTGAAGCTTTCTTT,CASSYDRGRTEAFF
few,TRBV10-2,NA,TRBJ2-1,TGCGCCAGCGGATACTCCAATGAGCAGTTCTTC,CASGYSNEQFF
many,TRBV7-9,NA,TRBJ2-7,TGTGCCAGCAGCTTCCCCTCCCCGGGTATCGGCGAGCAGTACTTC,CASSFPSPGIGEQYF
many,TRBV7-2,NA,TRBJ2-7,TGTGCCAGCAGCTTATACGGGTTGGGAAACTACGAGCAGTACTTC,CASSLYGLGNYEQYF
NA,TRBV20-1,NA,TRBJ1-2,TGCAGTGCTAGAGTTCCAGGTTCGGACTATGGCTACACCTTC,CSARVPGSDYGYTF
few,TRBV3-1,NA,TRBJ1-5,TGTGCCAGCAGCGCGAGGGCAAAAGATCAGCCCCAGCATTTT,CASSARAKDQPQHF
NA,TRBV24-1,NA,TRBJ2-3,TGTGCCACCAGTGACCTCCCAGACAGAGACGATACGCAGTATTTT,CATSDLPDRDDTQYF
NA,TRBV11-2,TRBD1,TRBJ1-1,TGTGCCAGCAGCTTGAACAGGGGGAACACTGGAGCTTTCTTT,CASSLNRGNTGAFF
few,TRBV24-1,NA,TRBJ2-7,TGTGCCACCAGTGCGGGTTGGGACGAGCAGTACTTC,CATSAGWDEQYF
many,TRBV19,NA,TRBJ2-7,TGTGCCAGTAGTCGGCCAGGCGACGGACTTTACGAGCAGTACTTC,CASSRPGDGLYEQYF
few,TRBV4-2,TRBD2,TRBJ2-1,TGTGCCAGCAGACTAGCGGGGGGGTCCTACAATGAGCAGTTCTTC,CASRLAGGSYNEQFF
NA,TRBV19,TRBD2,TRBJ2-5,TGTGCCAGTAGCCTGACTAGCGGGGGTCAAGAGACCCAGTACTTC,CASSLTSGGQETQYF
many,TRBV10-3,NA,TRBJ2-2,TGTGCCATCAGTAGAGGGACGTTGAACACCGGGGAGCTGTTTTTT,CAISRGTLNTGELFF
NA,TRBV12-5,NA,TRBJ2-1,TGTGCTAGTGGTTTCCTGTACCTCTCCTACAATGAGCAGTTCTTC,CASGFLYLSYNEQFF
NA,TRBV4-2,NA,TRBJ2-6,TGTGCCAGCAGCCCACGGGGGACCCCTGAAGGGCGCTCTGGGGCCAACGTCCTGACTTTC,CASSPRGTPEGRSGANVLTF
many,TRBV5-1,TRBD2,TRBJ2-3,TGCGCCAGCAGCCTCCTGGCCGCCCGGGGGGTGGATACGCAGTATTTT,CASSLLAARGVDTQYF
few,TRBV6-1,NA,TRBJ2-2,TGTGCCAGCAGAAATAGATCCCTGGGGCCCGGGGAGCTGTTTTTT,CASRNRSLGPGELFF
NA,TRBV4-1,NA,TRBJ1-2,TGCGCCAGCAGCCTTCTCGGGACAAATAACTATGGCTACACCTTC,CASSLLGTNNYGYTF
many,TRBV5-1,TRBD2,TRBJ2-7,TGCGCCAGCAGCTTAGGGACTAGAAACGAGCAGTACTTC,CASSLGTRNEQYF
NA,TRBV12-3/TRBV12-4,TRBD2,TRBJ2-1,TGTGCCAGCACCCGCGGGAGGGCGAGCAATGAGCAGTTCTTC,CASTRGRASNEQFF
NA,TRBV10-1,NA,TRBJ1-5,TGCGCCAGCAGTGAGGGGACCTACCGTCCCCAGCATTTT,CASSEGTYRPQHF